This T cell receptor beta chain is from a study of blood T cell repertoires in COVID-19. Study summary: Samples taken during acute and convalescent COVID-19 were collected in the United States, Italy and Spain. Sources were T cells, B-cell-depleted T cells, or PBMCs; the material itself was cDNA or gDNA.

Original processing methods: Researchers report that nucleated cell counts were estimated from reference gene primer amplification. Sequencing used immunoSEQ multiplex PCR; TCRdb keeps in-frame clones, though not all of them. V, J and clone size reflect that table, while D and trimming were determined from the DNA. The sample consists of around 43,000 clones, about 89% of them appearing once. This CDR3 has 16 residues. The V segment lost 3 bases and the J segment 4 bases; nucleotides outside the gene matches: 8. The V gene's germline CDR1 is SGDLS and CDR2 YYNGEE. Sequencing was carried out using peripheral blood. This sequence was found in a human donor in a cohort sampled during active COVID-19. V and J are TRBV9 and TRBJ2-5, with 11 bases identical to TRBD1. In nucleotides, the CDR3 is TGTGCCAGCAGCGCCGGACAGGGGGCTTTGCGAGAGACCCAGTACTTC. As protein: CASSAGQGALRETQYF.